One sample yielded the 3 T cell receptor beta chains listed below, sequenced in a study of siplizumab effects on memory and regulatory T cells. Libraries were prepared by immunoSEQ multiplex PCR; TCRdb keeps only in-frame clonotypes and omits some of them. Among 70,000 to 90,000 clones listed, 70% to 90% were seen once. Sample: CD4+ T cells sorted from blood. These receptors were collected from a human donor in good health.

The chain couples TRBV5-8 to TRBJ2-6, with TRBD2 as a possible D gene (5 bases). The V gene's germline CDR1 is SGHTS and CDR2 YDEGEE. The length of the CDR3 is 15 residues. The germline V and J ends were trimmed by 4 bases and 0 bases, with 8 bases remaining between them. In DNA form, the CDR3 reads TGTGCCAGCAGCCGCGGACTCTCTGGGGCCAACGTCCTGACTTTC. This codes for CASSRGLSGANVLTF.

The V call is TRBV9, the J call TRBJ2-1, with a possible D match to TRBD1 (5 bases). Germline CDR1 is SGDLS and CDR2 is YYNGEE. The CDR3 runs 15 residues. Trimming removed 4 bases at V and 2 bases at J, with 13 bases between. CDR3 nucleotide sequence: TGTGCCAGCAGCCCACAGGTACTTACCTACAATGAGCAGTTCTTC. It yields the protein CASSPQVLTYNEQFF.

This clone was seen a single time. The chain uses TRBV7-2 and TRBJ2-2, with 7 nucleotides matching TRBD2. Trimming removed 0 bases from V and 0 bases from J; junction bases left unmatched: 1. The germline V gene has CDR1 SGHTA and CDR2 FQGNSA. The CDR3 is made up of 16 amino acids. For the CDR3, the DNA is TGTGCCAGCAGCTTAGCGCTAGCGGCGAACACCGGGGAGCTGTTTTTT. This sequence encodes CASSLALAANTGELFF.